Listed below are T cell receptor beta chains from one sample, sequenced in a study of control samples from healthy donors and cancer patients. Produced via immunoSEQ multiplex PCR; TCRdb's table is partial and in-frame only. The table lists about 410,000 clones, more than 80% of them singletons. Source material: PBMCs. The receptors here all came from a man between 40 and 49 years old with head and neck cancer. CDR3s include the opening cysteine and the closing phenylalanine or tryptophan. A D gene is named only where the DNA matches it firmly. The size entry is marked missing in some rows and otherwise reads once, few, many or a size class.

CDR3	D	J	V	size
CASSQNRNSNQPQHF	NA	TRBJ1-5	TRBV3-1/TRBV3-2	NA
CASSTQGFGANVLTF	NA	TRBJ2-6	TRBV7-2	once
CASRPTGSFTGELFF	NA	TRBJ2-2	TRBV2	NA
CASSTVSNQPQHF	NA	TRBJ1-5	TRBV19	NA
CASSLRGTSGGAYNEQFF	TRBD2	TRBJ2-1	TRBV5-4	NA
CAGSPASWGKSSYEQYF	NA	TRBJ2-7	TRBV6-6	NA
CASSQTSGRYEQYF	TRBD2	TRBJ2-7	TRBV4-1	NA
CSVETGVRTDTQYF	NA	TRBJ2-3	TRBV29-1	NA
CASNLAGGEQFF	TRBD2	TRBJ2-1	TRBV6-6	NA
CASSPTGGRTYEQYF	NA	TRBJ2-7	TRBV7-6	NA
CASSVLPGQPGEQYF	TRBD1	TRBJ2-7	TRBV11-1	NA
CASSHLGQGETQYF	TRBD1	TRBJ2-5	TRBV3-1/TRBV3-2	NA
CASSPYGQVDTGELFF	TRBD1	TRBJ2-2	TRBV18	NA
CASSDGGNQPQHF	NA	TRBJ1-5	TRBV6-4	once
CASSHVSDGYTF	NA	TRBJ1-2	TRBV14	NA
CASKARENQPQHF	NA	TRBJ1-5	TRBV2	NA
CASSSTLSPGLAGNEQFF	TRBD2	TRBJ2-1	TRBV5-4	NA
CASSPRGGSNGYTF	NA	TRBJ1-2	TRBV27	NA
CASSLTTRRDEQFF	NA	TRBJ2-1	TRBV4-2	NA
CAIREGAPNEKLFF	TRBD1	TRBJ1-4	TRBV10-3	NA
CASSLPGQGYGYTF	TRBD1	TRBJ1-2	TRBV19	NA
CASSHPGTGGWTEAFF	TRBD1	TRBJ1-1	TRBV4-2	NA
CASSNTRAGELFF	NA	TRBJ2-2	TRBV11-3	NA
CASSPGTGNYGYTF	NA	TRBJ1-2	TRBV18	NA
CASSPGQADEQYF	TRBD1	TRBJ2-7	TRBV18	once
CASSLEPLLIGGRNEQFF	TRBD1	TRBJ2-1	TRBV5-1	NA
CASSAGLAYGGELFF	TRBD2	TRBJ2-2	TRBV5-4	NA
CASSITGPEAFF	NA	TRBJ1-1	TRBV28	NA
CAWSVRGGNTIYF	NA	TRBJ1-3	TRBV30	NA
CASSYQGAYEQYF	TRBD1	TRBJ2-7	TRBV6-1	NA
CASSQPSGKGDAANTEAFF	NA	TRBJ1-1	TRBV4-2	NA
CASLEGQHTEAFF	TRBD1	TRBJ1-1	TRBV18	NA
CASRSSYEQYF	NA	TRBJ2-7	TRBV5-8	NA
CASMAGLAQETQYF	NA	TRBJ2-5	TRBV25-1	NA
CASTKLPGTVNTGELFF	NA	TRBJ2-2	TRBV27	NA
CASTPMGQDNEKLFF	TRBD1	TRBJ1-4	TRBV28	NA
CASSLKREDTQYF	NA	TRBJ2-3	TRBV7-3	once
CASSQVAGTGGDGYTF	TRBD1	TRBJ1-2	TRBV3-1/TRBV3-2	NA
CSVELGPKRDTQYF	NA	TRBJ2-3	TRBV29-1	NA